This TCR beta chain was retrieved from a study of cytomegalovirus exposure and HLA in healthy donors. Turning to the study itself: Membership in the Caucasian-associated ancestry cluster was found for around 85% of 350 to 450 genotyped donors. Whole-study findings and limits: In a later analysis, TCR beta V- and J-gene trimming was associated with a missense DCLRE1C variant.

Germline CDR1 is SGHTA and CDR2 is FQGNSA. Trimming cost V 7 bases and J 5 bases, with 12 bases left between them. CDR3 length: 12 residues. With 60 Vbeta and 13 Jbeta primers, the PCR was carried out. This table comes from immunoSEQ multiplex PCR, and its TCRdb copy is limited to in-frame clones, with some not included. The profile shows some 200,000 clones, around 77% of them singletons. This clone turned up a few times. Its target is not known. The source of this sequence is a female donor in good health and CMV-seronegative. Sequences were obtained from PBMCs. J is TRBJ2-7 and V is TRBV7-2; D is possibly TRBD1 (5 bases). In nucleotides, the CDR3 is TGTGCCAGCAATAAGGGGTTCAACGAGCAGTACTTC. Translation: CASNKGFNEQYF.